This TCR beta chain originates from a study of glioma-infiltrating T cells. On this clonotype: This may be a read error, as it is one base from a much larger clone.

Amplification of TCR alpha and beta CDR3 regions from RNA used iRepertoire nested multiplex PCR. TCRdb itself ran the multiplex PCR reads through MiXCR, one entry per CDR3 protein. The sample holds about 410,000 distinct CDR3 sequences; 35% to 45% are singletons and the top ten take more than 10%. The clonotype comes from a human donor with low-grade glioma or glioblastoma, undergoing nonglioma brain surgery, or in good health (not recorded which). What was sequenced was glioma tissue, nonneoplastic brain tissue, or PBMCs (not recorded which).

CDR3 in amino acids: CATSRDQAGEIETQYF. The CDR3 DNA is TGTGCCACCAGCAGAGATCAGGCAGGGGAGATAGAGACCCAGTACTTC. The chain joins TRBV15 to TRBJ2-5; tentative D call: TRBD1 (6 bases). The germline gives CDR1 LNHNV, CDR2 YYDKDF (reference sequence). V lost 0 bases and J lost 4, with 15 bases in between. The CDR3 is made up of 16 amino acids.